This TCR beta chain was observed in a study of blood T cell repertoires in COVID-19. Overall study context: The samples span acute and convalescent COVID-19 from the United States, Italy and Spain.

The authors' processing: Cell counts per sample came from amplifying reference gene primers. Here immunoSEQ multiplex PCR was the method, and the copy in TCRdb shows in-frame clones only, minus some. V, J and clone size derive from that table, while D and trimming were established from the DNA sequence. The sample carries about 8,000 clones, 91% recorded once. The CDR3 extends over 17 amino acids. This TCR derives from a woman in her fifties or sixties with active COVID-19. Sequenced input: peripheral blood. This chain connects TRBV1 to TRBJ2-1; the table's TRBD1 call for D was not verified on the DNA. TRBV1 is assigned pseudogene status. The CDR3 DNA is TGCACCAGCAGCCGACACAGGGGACAGAGGTCCTACAATGAGCAGTTCTTC. Its protein is CTSSRHRGQRSYNEQFF.